This TCR beta chain was recovered during a study of vaccination and CD4 T cells after COVID-19. Study overall: Convalescents were six males and four females, two of them Hispanic.

The CDR3 runs 16 residues. V shed 0 bases and J 3 bases; nucleotides not matched to a gene: 7. Germline CDR1 reads MNHEY; CDR2 reads SVGEGT. Worth noting for this clonotype: The antigen remains unidentified.

Documented treatment: roughly ten-day PBMC culture with coronavirus spike peptide pools or control peptides (ViraFEST assay). Under the ViraFEST approach, antigen-specific T cells were expanded with peptide pools and TCRs subsequently sequenced. Sequencing of DNA taken from cultured CD4+ T cells relied on the Oncomine TCR Beta short-read assay. TCRdb re-analysed the PCR reads in MiXCR, keeping a single row per CDR3 protein. The data show about 11,000 distinct CDR3 sequences, with about 53% seen just once and under 12% held by the top ten. The sequenced sample consisted of CD4+ T cells from blood, cultured in vitro. The sequence came from a human donor who had recovered from COVID-19. The genes are TRBV6-2 or TRBV6-3 and TRBJ2-7, with 8 bases lining up with TRBD2. CDR3 sequence (DNA): TGTGCCAGCAGTTACTCCTCAGCGGGAGTGGGCTACGAGCAGTACTTC. This encodes CASSYSSAGVGYEQYF.